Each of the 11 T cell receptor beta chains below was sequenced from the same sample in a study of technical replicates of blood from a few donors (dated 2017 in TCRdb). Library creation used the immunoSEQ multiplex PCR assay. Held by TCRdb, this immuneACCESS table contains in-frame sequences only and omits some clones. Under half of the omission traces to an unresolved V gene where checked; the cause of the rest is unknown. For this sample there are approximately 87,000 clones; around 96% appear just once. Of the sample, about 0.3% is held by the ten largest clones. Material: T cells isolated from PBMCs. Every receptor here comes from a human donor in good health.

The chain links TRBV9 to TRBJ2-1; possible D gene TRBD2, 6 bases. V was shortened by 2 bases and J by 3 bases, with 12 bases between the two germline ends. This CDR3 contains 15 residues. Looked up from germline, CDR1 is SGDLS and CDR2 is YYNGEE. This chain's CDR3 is CASSVSGENYNEQFF. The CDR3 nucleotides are TGTGCCAGCAGCGTTAGCGGCGAAAACTACAATGAGCAGTTCTTC.

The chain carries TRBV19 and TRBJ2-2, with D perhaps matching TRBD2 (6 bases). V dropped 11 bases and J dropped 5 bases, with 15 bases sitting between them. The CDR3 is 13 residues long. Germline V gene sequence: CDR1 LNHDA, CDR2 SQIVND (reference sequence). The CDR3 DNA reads TGTGCCTACCCGGAGGGTAAGACCGGGGAGCTGTTTTTT. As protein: CAYPEGKTGELFF.

The CDR3 coding sequence is TGTGCCAGCAGCCCAGCAGGGGTCCGAGAGACCCAGTACTTC. Translating gives CASSPAGVRETQYF. The chain is built from TRBV7-9 and TRBJ2-5, with a weak D call TRBD1 (6 bases). Trimming cost V 5 bases and J 4 bases, with 14 bases left between them. CDR1 SEHNR and CDR2 FQNEAQ come from the germline V gene (reference sequence). The CDR3 runs 14 residues.

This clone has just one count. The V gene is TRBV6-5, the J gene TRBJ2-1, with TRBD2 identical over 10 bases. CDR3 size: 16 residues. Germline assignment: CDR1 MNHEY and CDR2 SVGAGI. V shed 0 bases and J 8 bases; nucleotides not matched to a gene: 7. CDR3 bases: TGTGCCAGCAGTTACTCTTCTAGCGGGAGAAACCATGAGCAGTTCTTC. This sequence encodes CASSYSSSGRNHEQFF.

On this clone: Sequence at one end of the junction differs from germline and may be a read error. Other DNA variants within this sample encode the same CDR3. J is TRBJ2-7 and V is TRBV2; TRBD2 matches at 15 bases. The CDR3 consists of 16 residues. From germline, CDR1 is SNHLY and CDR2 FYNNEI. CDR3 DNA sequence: TGCGCCAGCGTACCGGGACTAGCGGGAGGTTCGTACGAGCAGTACTTC. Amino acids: CASVPGLAGGSYEQYF.

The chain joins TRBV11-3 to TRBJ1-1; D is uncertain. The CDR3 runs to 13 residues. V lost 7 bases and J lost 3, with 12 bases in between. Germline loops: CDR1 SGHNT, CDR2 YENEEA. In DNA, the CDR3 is TGTGCCAGCACCCCCCTCCGGGACACTGAAGCTTTCTTT. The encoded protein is CASTPLRDTEAFF.

Here the CDR3 reads CASSARAYTEAFF. In nucleotides, the CDR3 is TGCGCCAGCAGCGCCAGGGCCTACACTGAAGCTTTCTTT. This chain joins TRBV4-1 and TRBJ1-1; D possibly corresponds to TRBD1 (5 bases). The CDR3 contains 13 residues. Trimming removed 5 bases from V and 3 bases from J, with 10 bases in between. The V gene's germline CDR1 is MGHRA and CDR2 YSYEKL.

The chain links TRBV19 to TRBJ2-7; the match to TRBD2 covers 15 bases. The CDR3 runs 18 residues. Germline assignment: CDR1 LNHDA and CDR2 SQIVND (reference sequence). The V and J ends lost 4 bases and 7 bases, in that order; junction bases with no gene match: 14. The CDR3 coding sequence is TGTGCCAGTAGTAGATTACCGGGACTAGCGGGAGGAGATGTGGAGCAGTACTTC. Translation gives CASSRLPGLAGGDVEQYF.

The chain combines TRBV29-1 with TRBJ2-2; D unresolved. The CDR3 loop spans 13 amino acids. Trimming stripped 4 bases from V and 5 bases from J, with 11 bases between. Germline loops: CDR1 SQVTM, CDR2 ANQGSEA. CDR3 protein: CSVGPLQTGELFF. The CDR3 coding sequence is TGCAGCGTTGGGCCTCTACAGACCGGGGAGCTGTTTTTT.

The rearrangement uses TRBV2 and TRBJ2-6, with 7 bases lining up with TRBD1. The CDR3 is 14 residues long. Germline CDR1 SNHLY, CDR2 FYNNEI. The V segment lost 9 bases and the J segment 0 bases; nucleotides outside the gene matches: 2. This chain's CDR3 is CARGTDSGANVLTF. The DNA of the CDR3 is TGTGCCAGGGGGACAGACTCTGGGGCCAACGTCCTGACTTTC.

Here the CDR3 DNA reads TGTGCTAGTGGTCCCGACAGATCTTACCCGGAGACCCAGTACTTC. Protein product: CASGPDRSYPETQYF. V usage is TRBV12-5 and J usage is TRBJ2-5; tentative D call: TRBD1 (5 bases). Per the germline V gene, CDR1 is LGHNT and CDR2 is FRNRAP. V was pared by 5 bases and J by 5 bases, with 18 bases between. This CDR3 spans 15 amino acids.